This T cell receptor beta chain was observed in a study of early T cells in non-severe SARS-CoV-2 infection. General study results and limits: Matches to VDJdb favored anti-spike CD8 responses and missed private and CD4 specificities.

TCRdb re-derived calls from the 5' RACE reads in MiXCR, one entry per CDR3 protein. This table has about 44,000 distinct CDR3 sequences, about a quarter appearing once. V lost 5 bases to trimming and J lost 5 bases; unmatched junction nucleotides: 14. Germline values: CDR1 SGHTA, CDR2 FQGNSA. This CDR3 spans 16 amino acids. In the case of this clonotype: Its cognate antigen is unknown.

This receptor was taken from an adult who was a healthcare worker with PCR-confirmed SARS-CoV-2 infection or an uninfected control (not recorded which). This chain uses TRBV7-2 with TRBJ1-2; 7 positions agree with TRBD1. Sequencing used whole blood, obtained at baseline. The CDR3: CASSRNWGQSTYGYTF. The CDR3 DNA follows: TGTGCCAGCAGCCGGAATTGGGGACAGTCGACTTATGGCTACACCTTC.